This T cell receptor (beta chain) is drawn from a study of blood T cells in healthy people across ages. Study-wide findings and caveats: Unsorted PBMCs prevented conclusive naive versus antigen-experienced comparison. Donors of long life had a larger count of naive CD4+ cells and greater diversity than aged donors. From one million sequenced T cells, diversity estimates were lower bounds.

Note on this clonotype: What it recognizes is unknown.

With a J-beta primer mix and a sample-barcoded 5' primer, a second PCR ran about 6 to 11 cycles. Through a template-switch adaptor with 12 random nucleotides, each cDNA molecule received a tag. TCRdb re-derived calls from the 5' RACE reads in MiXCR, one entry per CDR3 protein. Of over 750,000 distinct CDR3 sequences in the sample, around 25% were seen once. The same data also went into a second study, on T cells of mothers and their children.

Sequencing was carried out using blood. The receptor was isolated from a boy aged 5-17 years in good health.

CDR3 nucleotides: TGCAGCGTTGAGGACACTTCCTACGAGCAGTACTTC. Protein: CSVEDTSYEQYF. This rearrangement joins TRBV29-1 to TRBJ2-7; tentatively, D is TRBD1 (5 bases). Germline CDR1 reads SQVTM; CDR2 reads ANQGSEA. Trimming stripped 3 bases from V and 1 base from J, with 7 bases between. This CDR3 comprises 12 residues.